This T cell receptor (beta chain) was obtained from a study of control samples from healthy donors and cancer patients. Profiling relied on immunoSEQ multiplex PCR, and the TCRdb table lists in-frame clones only, not all of them. The sample consists of about 99,000 clones, around nine tenths of them appearing once. V shed 3 bases and J 4 bases; nucleotides not matched to a gene: 8. CDR3 length: 15 amino acids. Germline CDR1 is SGHTA and CDR2 is FQGNSA. The gene calls are TRBV7-2 and TRBJ1-2; 7 bases are a match to TRBD1. The clonotype was recovered from a man aged 55 to 70 with lung cancer. Input material: PBMCs. Here the CDR3 reads CASSFVGGLGYGYTF. For the CDR3, the DNA is TGTGCCAGCAGCTTCGTAGGGGGCCTTGGCTATGGCTACACCTTC.